The entry below describes one T cell receptor (beta chain). Its matching antigen is unknown. The data belong to a study of beta chain features in type 1 diabetes. Study-wide results and limits: Patients' naive, central memory and regulatory TCRB repertoires appeared more alike than those of healthy donors.

Reverse transcription of all isolated RNA meant that expressed TCRB transcripts were sequenced. Naive, central memory and regulatory T cell samples averaged about 3.57 million reads. The table came from immunoSEQ multiplex PCR; TCRdb's copy has only in-frame clones and leaves some out. The table shows 250,000 to 350,000 clones, with roughly 9.6% occurring only once. The CDR3 sequence is 14 residues long. Trimming shortened V by 8 bases and J by 2 bases, and 15 bases separated the two germline ends. Germline lookup yields CDR1 MDHEN and CDR2 SYDVKM. V gene TRBV28 combines with J gene TRBJ1-2, with D possibly matching TRBD1 (5 bases). The sequence was collected from a young woman in good health. Sequenced sample: naive CD4+ T cells from blood. This CDR3 is CASSAQGRNYGYTF. Here the CDR3 DNA reads TGTGCCAGCTCGGCCCAGGGAAGGAACTATGGCTACACCTTC.